These 27 T cell receptor beta chains were sequenced from one sample in a study of T cell changes during pregnancy in multiple sclerosis. Sequencing used immunoSEQ multiplex PCR; TCRdb keeps in-frame clones, though not all of them. In the table there are some 51,000 clones, approximately 94% of which are singletons. The sample consisted of CD8+ T cells from peripheral blood mononuclear cells, taken in the first trimester of pregnancy. The source of these receptors is a female donor with multiple sclerosis, enrolled in a pregnancy study.

V gene TRBV27 combines with J gene TRBJ1-5; TRBD1 is a possible D gene (6 bases). The CDR3 is made up of 16 amino acids. V lost 8 bases and J lost 0, with 17 bases in between. Germline CDR1 is MNHEY and CDR2 is SMNVEV (reference sequence). CDR3: CASRTGFKASNQPQHF. The CDR3 region has the DNA TGTGCCAGCCGTACAGGGTTTAAGGCTAGCAATCAGCCCCAGCATTTT.

The chain is built from TRBV27 and TRBJ1-1; TRBD1 matches 8 bases. Germline trimming cut 2 bases from V and 0 bases from J; bases unmatched to any gene: 17. The CDR3 has 20 residues. The germline V gene has CDR1 MNHEY and CDR2 SMNVEV (reference sequence). DNA of the CDR3: TGTGCCAGCAGTTTAAACGCGGACAGGGATACGTCCTCGATGAACACTGAAGCTTTCTTT. It codes for CASSLNADRDTSSMNTEAFF.

The rearrangement joins TRBV4-1 to TRBJ1-3; unclear D gene. The germline gives CDR1 MGHRA, CDR2 YSYEKL. V lost 2 bases and J 0 bases, leaving 11 bases between the germline ends. The CDR3 loop spans 16 amino acids. The CDR3 DNA sequence: TGCGCCAGCAGCCAATCGGGGATATACTCTGGAAACACCATATATTTT. It specifies CASSQSGIYSGNTIYF.

The rearrangement uses TRBV5-5 and TRBJ1-3; D is ambiguous. Looked up from germline, CDR1 is SGHKS and CDR2 is YYEKEE (reference sequence). The V gene lost 2 bases and the J gene lost 8 bases, with 8 bases spanning the gap. The CDR3 is 12 residues long. The CDR3 region is CASSFGADTIYF. The CDR3, as DNA: TGTGCCAGCAGCTTCGGAGCGGACACCATATATTTT.

CDR3 DNA sequence: TGTGCCAGCAGTTTCTCTTCTGGGGACAGGGCCTACGAGCAGTACTTC. Translating it yields CASSFSSGDRAYEQYF. The chain links TRBV27 to TRBJ2-7; 9 nucleotides line up with TRBD1. The CDR3 length is 16 residues. Per the germline V gene, CDR1 is MNHEY and CDR2 is SMNVEV (reference sequence). J was trimmed by 2 bases and V by 3 bases; bases with no gene match: 8.

This clone was counted between two and nine times. The chain uses TRBV30 and TRBJ1-1; possibly TRBD1 for D (5 bases). This CDR3 is built from 13 residues. Germline loops: CDR1 GTSNPN, CDR2 SVGIG (reference sequence). V was cut by 2 bases and J by 5 bases, with 12 bases left in between. CDR3 sequence reads: CAWSFSGGTEAFF. The CDR3 region has the DNA TGTGCCTGGAGTTTCTCCGGGGGTACTGAAGCTTTCTTT.

The V call is TRBV2, the J call TRBJ2-7; 10 nucleotides match TRBD2. V gave up 6 bases and J gave up 2 bases; unmatched junction bases: 4. The CDR3 spans 14 residues. CDR1 and CDR2 (germline): SNHLY, FYNNEI. The CDR3 loop is CASSGLADTYEQYF. DNA of the CDR3: TGTGCCAGCAGCGGACTAGCGGATACCTACGAGCAGTACTTC.

The V and J genes are TRBV27 and TRBJ1-1; 7 nucleotides agree with TRBD1. The CDR3 spans 13 residues. In germline, CDR1 is MNHEY, CDR2 SMNVEV (reference sequence). V was pared by 6 bases and J by 13 bases, with 14 bases of the junction left unmatched. The CDR3 is CASSQATWTGVFF. DNA of the CDR3: TGTGCCAGCAGCCAGGCGACCTGGACAGGAGTTTTCTTT.

J is TRBJ2-1 and V is TRBV7-2; 11 bases line up with TRBD2. Germline assignment: CDR1 SGHTA and CDR2 FQGNSA. This CDR3 comprises 15 residues. Trimming cost V 4 bases and J 4 bases; bases outside gene matches: 3. In nucleotides, the CDR3 is TGTGCCAGCAGCTCTAGCGGGGGGCCGTACAATGAGCAGTTCTTC. Residues: CASSSSGGPYNEQFF.

CDR3 coding DNA: TGTGCCAGCAGTTACCCTAGCGGGAGACGAGACAATGAGCAGTTCTTC. It translates to CASSYPSGRRDNEQFF. V and J are TRBV6-6 and TRBJ2-1, with 10 bases that match TRBD2. The germline CDR1 and CDR2 sequences are MNHNY and SVGAGI (reference sequence). This CDR3 comprises 16 residues. With 2 bases clipped from V and 5 bases from J, the junction kept 6 bases outside the gene matches.

The DNA of the CDR3 is TGTGCCAGCTCACCGTGGACTAGCGACCCCTACGAGCAGTACTTC. This gives the protein CASSPWTSDPYEQYF. The chain employs TRBV18 and TRBJ2-7, with 9 bases identical to TRBD2. CDR3 length: 15 residues. CDR1 KGHSH and CDR2 LQKENI come from the germline V gene. V was clipped by 3 bases and J by 2 bases; unmatched bases: 5.

This clone occurred once. The chain combines TRBV9 with TRBJ2-5, with 7 nucleotides matching TRBD2. The CDR3 sequence is 15 residues long. The trim removed 4 bases at V and 1 base at J, leaving 7 bases unmatched. Germline CDR1 SGDLS, CDR2 YYNGEE. CDR3 residues: CASSPGGSPQETQYF. The CDR3 nucleotides are TGTGCCAGCAGCCCCGGGGGGAGCCCCCAAGAGACCCAGTACTTC.

The V call is TRBV7-6, the J call TRBJ2-1; 10 positions agree with TRBD1. V was pared by 5 bases and J by 4 bases, with 14 bases of the junction left unmatched. The CDR3 consists of 18 residues. The germline gives CDR1 SGHVS, CDR2 FNYEAQ. CDR3 sequence: CASSTRDRGFGGYNEQFF. CDR3 bases: TGTGCCAGCAGCACGCGGGACAGGGGATTCGGGGGTTACAATGAGCAGTTCTTC. The full variable domain, completed using reference TRBV7-6 and TRBJ2-1, is GAGVSQSPRYKVTKRGQDVALRCDPISGHVSLYWYRQALGQGPEFLTYFNYEAQQDKSGLPNDRFSAERPEGSISTLTIQRTEQRDSAMYRCASSTRDRGFGGYNEQFFGPGTRLTVL.

V gene TRBV7-2 combines with J gene TRBJ2-7; 7 bases are shared with TRBD1. The CDR3 length is 15 residues. With 1 base clipped from V and 2 bases from J, the junction kept 5 bases outside the gene matches. Germline V gene sequence: CDR1 SGHTA, CDR2 FQGNSA. The CDR3 DNA reads TGTGCCAGCAGCTTAGGACAGGGCTCCCCCTACGAGCAGTACTTC. Translating it yields CASSLGQGSPYEQYF.

CDR3 protein: CASSEYSSGKADNEQFF. The CDR3 DNA follows: TGTGCCAGCAGTGAATATAGTAGCGGGAAGGCCGACAATGAGCAGTTCTTC. V usage is TRBV25-1 and J usage is TRBJ2-1, with TRBD2 matching 8 bases. The CDR3 contains 17 residues. The germline V gene encodes CDR1 MGHDK and CDR2 SYGVNS. Unmatched junction bases numbered 9, after V lost 0 bases and J lost 5 bases. Variable domain in full (rest from reference TRBV25-1 and TRBJ2-1): EADIYQTPRYLVIGTGKKITLECSQTMGHDKMYWYQQDPGMELHLIHYSYGVNSTEKGDLSSESTVSRIRTEHFPLTLESARPSHTSQYLCASSEYSSGKADNEQFFGPGTRLTVL.

The chain recombines TRBV5-1 with TRBJ1-2; D remains ambiguous. The CDR3 has 17 amino acids. CDR1 and CDR2 from the germline V gene are SGHRS and YFSETQ. V was clipped by 4 bases and J by 1 base, with 20 bases between them. The CDR3 nucleotides are TGCGCCAGCAGCCCAGTGGGAGAAGGTTTATTTAACTATGGCTACACCTTC. Amino acid sequence: CASSPVGEGLFNYGYTF. Looking up the rest from reference TRBV5-1 and TRBJ1-2 gives the full variable domain: KAGVTQTPRYLIKTRGQQVTLSCSPISGHRSVSWYQQTPGQGLQFLFEYFSETQRNKGNFPGRFSGRQFSNSRSEMNVSTLELGDSALYLCASSPVGEGLFNYGYTFGSGTRLTVV.

Worth noting for this clone: In the same sample, other DNA sequences code for this CDR3. CDR3: CASSQDGDRGYGYTF. As DNA, the CDR3 is TGCGCCAGCAGCCAAGACGGGGACAGGGGCTATGGCTACACCTTC. The chain uses TRBV4-1 and TRBJ1-2; 10 bases are shared with TRBD1. Trimming removed 0 bases from V and 4 bases from J; junction bases left unmatched: 2. This CDR3 comprises 15 residues. Germline V gene lookup returns CDR1 MGHRA and CDR2 YSYEKL.

The V gene is TRBV4-3, the J gene TRBJ1-4; D may be TRBD1 (5 bases). The CDR3 has 16 amino acids. Trimming took 0 bases from V and 3 from J, leaving 11 bases between them. Germline V gene lookup returns CDR1 LGHNA and CDR2 YSLEER. CDR3 DNA: TGCGCCAGCAGCCAAGATTTCGGGGGATCTAATGAAAAACTGTTTTTT. Translating it yields CASSQDFGGSNEKLFF.

The chain is built from TRBV10-3 and TRBJ2-2; TRBD2 aligns across 8 bases. CDR3 length: 14 residues. CDR1 is ENHRY, CDR2 SYGVKD, per germline. After removal of 7 bases from V and 7 bases from J, the junction contained 8 bases not matched to a gene. CDR3: CAITPTSAGGELFF. Written as DNA, the CDR3 is TGTGCCATCACCCCGACTAGCGCGGGCGGGGAGCTGTTTTTT.

This clone has a single count. Because it lacks the conserved phenylalanine or tryptophan at the end, this CDR3 is likely a read error. The chain has TRBV6-5 and TRBJ1-6; a possible D gene is TRBD1 (6 bases). V lost 6 bases and J 7 bases, leaving 13 bases between the germline ends. Germline CDR1 reads MNHEY; CDR2 reads SVGAGI. This CDR3 comprises 14 residues. As DNA, the CDR3 is TGTGCCAGCAGCGAGGGGGTGGGAAATTCACCCCTCCACCTT. This translates into CASSEGVGNSPLHL.

V gene TRBV27 combines with J gene TRBJ2-1; the D gene is possibly TRBD2 (7 bases). Trimming left V 6 bases short and J 8 bases short, with 11 bases between. The CDR3 extends over 12 amino acids. Germline CDR1 and CDR2: MNHEY and SMNVEV (reference sequence). The CDR3 sequence is CASSRGAHEQFF. CDR3 sequence (DNA): TGTGCCAGCAGCCGGGGGGCCCATGAGCAGTTCTTC.

The chain is built from TRBV6-1 and TRBJ2-1, with a possible D match to TRBD2 (5 bases). CDR3 length: 14 amino acids. V was trimmed by 5 bases and J by 3 bases, leaving 11 bases between them. Germline V lookup: CDR1 MNHNS, CDR2 SASEGT. Written as DNA, the CDR3 is TGTGCCAGCAGTTATAGGGAGTACTACAATGAGCAGTTCTTC. This gives the protein CASSYREYYNEQFF.

The genes are TRBV6-1 and TRBJ2-3; D unclear. In germline, CDR1 is MNHNS, CDR2 SASEGT. This CDR3 comprises 13 residues. V lost 3 bases and J lost 4, with 8 bases in between. The CDR3 DNA reads TGTGCCAGCAGTGAGGAGATCCCAGATACGCAGTATTTT. Amino acids: CASSEEIPDTQYF.

V and J are TRBV27 and TRBJ2-1; D ambiguous. V dropped 6 bases and J dropped 5 bases, with 11 bases sitting between them. Germline V gene lookup returns CDR1 MNHEY and CDR2 SMNVEV (reference sequence). This CDR3 contains 13 residues. The CDR3 is CASSFPPDNEQFF. The CDR3 DNA follows: TGTGCCAGCAGCTTCCCCCCTGACAATGAGCAGTTCTTC.

The chain employs TRBV5-1 and TRBJ2-5; TRBD2 might be the D (5 bases). The CDR3 is 13 amino acids. Deletions cut 3 bases from V and 2 bases from J, with 8 bases between. Germline CDR1 reads SGHRS; CDR2 reads YFSETQ. DNA for the CDR3: TGCGCCAGCAGCTCTGAGGGTCAAGAGACCCAGTACTTC. This translates into CASSSEGQETQYF.

The chain recombines TRBV6-5 with TRBJ2-7; tentative D call: TRBD2 (6 bases). Trimming pared 0 bases from V and 5 bases from J, leaving 11 bases between. The germline V gene encodes CDR1 MNHEY and CDR2 SVGAGI. The CDR3 is 14 residues long. The CDR3 reads CASSYSGGEDEQYF. CDR3 nucleotide sequence: TGTGCCAGCAGTTACTCGGGCGGGGAAGACGAGCAGTACTTC.

The chain is built from TRBV2 and TRBJ2-1; possible D gene TRBD2, 6 bases. Germline loops: CDR1 SNHLY, CDR2 FYNNEI. This CDR3 is 15 amino acids long. V lost 3 bases, J lost 8 bases, and 17 bases lay in between. CDR3 loop: CASSDRVGGVDEQFF. DNA for the CDR3: TGTGCCAGCAGTGATAGGGTTGGCGGGGTGGATGAGCAGTTCTTC.